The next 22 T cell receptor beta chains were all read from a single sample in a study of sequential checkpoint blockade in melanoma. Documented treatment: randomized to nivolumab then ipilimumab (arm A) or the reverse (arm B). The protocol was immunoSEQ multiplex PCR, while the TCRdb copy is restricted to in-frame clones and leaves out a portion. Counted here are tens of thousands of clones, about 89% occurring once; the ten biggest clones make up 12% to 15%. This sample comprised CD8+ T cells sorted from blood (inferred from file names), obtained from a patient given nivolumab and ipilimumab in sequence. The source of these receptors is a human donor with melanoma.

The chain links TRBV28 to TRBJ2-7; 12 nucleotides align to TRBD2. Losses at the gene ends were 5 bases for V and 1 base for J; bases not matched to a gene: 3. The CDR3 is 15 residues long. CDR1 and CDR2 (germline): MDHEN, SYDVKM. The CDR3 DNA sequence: TGTGCCAGCAGTGCTCTAGCGGGAGGGTCCTACGAGCAGTACTTC. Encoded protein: CASSALAGGSYEQYF. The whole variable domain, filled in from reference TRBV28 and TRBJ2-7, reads DVKVTQSSRYLVKRTGEKVFLECVQDMDHENMFWYRQDPGLGLRLIYFSYDVKMKEKGDIPEGYSVSREKKERFSLILESASTNQTSMYLCASSALAGGSYEQYFGPGTRLTVT.

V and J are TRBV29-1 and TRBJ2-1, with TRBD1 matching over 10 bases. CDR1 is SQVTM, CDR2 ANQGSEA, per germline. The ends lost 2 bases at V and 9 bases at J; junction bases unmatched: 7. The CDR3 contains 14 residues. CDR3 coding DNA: TGCAGCGTTGAATGGGGGGACAGGGGCATTGAGCAGTTCTTC. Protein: CSVEWGDRGIEQFF.

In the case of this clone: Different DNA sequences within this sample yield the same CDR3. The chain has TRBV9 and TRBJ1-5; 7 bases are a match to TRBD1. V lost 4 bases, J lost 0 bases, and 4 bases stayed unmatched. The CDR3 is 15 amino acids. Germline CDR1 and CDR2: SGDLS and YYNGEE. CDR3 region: CASSLQGYSNQPQHF. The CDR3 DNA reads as TGTGCCAGCAGCTTACAGGGGTATAGCAATCAGCCCCAGCATTTT.

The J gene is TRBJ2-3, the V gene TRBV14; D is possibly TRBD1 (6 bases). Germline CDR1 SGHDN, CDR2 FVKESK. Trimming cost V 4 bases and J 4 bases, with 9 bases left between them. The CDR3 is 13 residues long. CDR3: CASSPRQADTQYF. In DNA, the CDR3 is TGTGCCAGCAGCCCACGACAGGCAGATACGCAGTATTTT.

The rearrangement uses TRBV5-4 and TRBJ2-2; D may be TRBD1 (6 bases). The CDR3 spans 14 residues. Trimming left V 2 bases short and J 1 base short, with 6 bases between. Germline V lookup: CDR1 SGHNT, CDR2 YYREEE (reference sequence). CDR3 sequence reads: CASSFRGNTGELFF. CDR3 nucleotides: TGTGCCAGCAGCTTCAGGGGGAACACCGGGGAGCTGTTTTTT. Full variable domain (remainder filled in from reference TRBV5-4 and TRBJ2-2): ETGVTQSPTHLIKTRGQQVTLRCSSQSGHNTVSWYQQALGQGPQFIFQYYREEENGRGNFPPRFSGLQFPNYSSELNVNALELDDSALYLCASSFRGNTGELFFGEGSRLTVL.

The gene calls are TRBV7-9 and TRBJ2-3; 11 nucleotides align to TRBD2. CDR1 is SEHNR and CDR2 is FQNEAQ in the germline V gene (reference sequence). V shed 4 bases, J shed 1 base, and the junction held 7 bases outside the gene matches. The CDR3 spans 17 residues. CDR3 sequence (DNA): TGTGCCAGCAGCTCGCTGACTAGCGGGGAGCGCACAGATACGCAGTATTTT. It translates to CASSSLTSGERTDTQYF.

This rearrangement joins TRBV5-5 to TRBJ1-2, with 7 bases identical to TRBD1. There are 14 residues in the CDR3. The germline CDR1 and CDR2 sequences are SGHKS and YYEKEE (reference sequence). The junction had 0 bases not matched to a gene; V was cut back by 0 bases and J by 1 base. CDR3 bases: TGTGCCAGCAGCTTGGGGGACAGTAACTATGGCTACACCTTC. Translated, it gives CASSLGDSNYGYTF.

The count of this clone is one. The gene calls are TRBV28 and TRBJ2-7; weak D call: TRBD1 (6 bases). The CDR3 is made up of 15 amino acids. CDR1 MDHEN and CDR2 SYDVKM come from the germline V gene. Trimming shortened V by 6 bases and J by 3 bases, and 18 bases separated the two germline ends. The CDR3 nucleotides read TGTGCCAGCAGCCAACCCCCCTCGGGACACTACGAGCAGTACTTC. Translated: CASSQPPSGHYEQYF.

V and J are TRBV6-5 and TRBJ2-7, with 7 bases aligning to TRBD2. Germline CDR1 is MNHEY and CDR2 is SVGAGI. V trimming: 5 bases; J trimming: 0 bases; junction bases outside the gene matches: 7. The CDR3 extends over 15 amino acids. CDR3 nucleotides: TGTGCCAGCAGTCCCTACACGGGGGGCTCCTACGAGCAGTACGTC. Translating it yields CASSPYTGGSYEQYV.

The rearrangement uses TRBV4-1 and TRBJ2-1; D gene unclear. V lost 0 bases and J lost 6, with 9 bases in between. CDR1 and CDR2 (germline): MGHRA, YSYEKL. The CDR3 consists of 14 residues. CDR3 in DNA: TGCGCCAGCAGCCAAGATATCCCCGGCAATGAGCAGTTCTTC. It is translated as CASSQDIPGNEQFF.

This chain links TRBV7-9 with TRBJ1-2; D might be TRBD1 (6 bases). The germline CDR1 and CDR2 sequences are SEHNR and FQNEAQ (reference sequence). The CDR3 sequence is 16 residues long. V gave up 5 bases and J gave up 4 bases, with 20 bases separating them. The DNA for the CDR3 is TGTGCCAGCAGCCCTCCTTCCCCGGGGGGCCTCTATGGCTACACCTTC. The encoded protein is CASSPPSPGGLYGYTF.

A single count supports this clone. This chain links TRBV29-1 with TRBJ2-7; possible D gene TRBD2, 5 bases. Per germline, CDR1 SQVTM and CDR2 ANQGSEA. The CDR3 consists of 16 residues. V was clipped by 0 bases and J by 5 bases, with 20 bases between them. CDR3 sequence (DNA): TGCAGCGTTGAAGAGCGGCTAGCTGGCTCCCTCCACGAGCAGTACTTC. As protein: CSVEERLAGSLHEQYF.

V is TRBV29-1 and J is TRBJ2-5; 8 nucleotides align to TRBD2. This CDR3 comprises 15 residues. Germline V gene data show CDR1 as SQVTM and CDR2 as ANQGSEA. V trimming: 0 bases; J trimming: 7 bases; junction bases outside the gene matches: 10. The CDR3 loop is CSVEEVERELGTQYF. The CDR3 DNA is TGCAGCGTTGAAGAGGTGGAGCGGGAGCTAGGGACCCAGTACTTC.

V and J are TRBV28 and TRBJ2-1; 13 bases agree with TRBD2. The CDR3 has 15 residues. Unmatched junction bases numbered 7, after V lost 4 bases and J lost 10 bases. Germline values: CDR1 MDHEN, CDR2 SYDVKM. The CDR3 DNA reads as TGTGCCAGCAGTTCCGGACTAGCGGGAGCTCTAGAGCAGTTCTTC. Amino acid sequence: CASSSGLAGALEQFF.

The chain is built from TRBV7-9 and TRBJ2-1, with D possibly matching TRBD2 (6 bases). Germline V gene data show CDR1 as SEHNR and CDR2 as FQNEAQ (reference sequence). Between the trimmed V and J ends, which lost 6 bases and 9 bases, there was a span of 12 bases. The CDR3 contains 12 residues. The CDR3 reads CASRGLASEQFF. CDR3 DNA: TGTGCCAGCAGGGGCCTAGCGTCTGAGCAGTTCTTC.

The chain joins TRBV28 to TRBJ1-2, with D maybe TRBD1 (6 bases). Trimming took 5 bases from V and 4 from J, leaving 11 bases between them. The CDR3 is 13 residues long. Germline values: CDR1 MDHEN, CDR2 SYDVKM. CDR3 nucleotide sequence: TGTGCCAGCAGTCCACAGGGCTTCTATGGCTACACCTTC. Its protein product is CASSPQGFYGYTF.

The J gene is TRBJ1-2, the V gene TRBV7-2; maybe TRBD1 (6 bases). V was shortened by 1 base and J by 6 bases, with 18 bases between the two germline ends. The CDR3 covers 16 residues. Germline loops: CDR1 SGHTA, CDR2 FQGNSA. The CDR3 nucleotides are TGTGCCAGCAGCTTAGATGGGGGCAGGGATCCTGATGGCTACACCTTC. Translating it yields CASSLDGGRDPDGYTF.

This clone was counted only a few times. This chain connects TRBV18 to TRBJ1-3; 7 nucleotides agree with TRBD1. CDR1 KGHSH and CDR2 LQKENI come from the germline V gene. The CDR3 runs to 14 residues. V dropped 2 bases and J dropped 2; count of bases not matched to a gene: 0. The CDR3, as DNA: TGTGCCAGCTCACCAGACAGGGCTGGAAACACCATATATTTT. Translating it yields CASSPDRAGNTIYF.

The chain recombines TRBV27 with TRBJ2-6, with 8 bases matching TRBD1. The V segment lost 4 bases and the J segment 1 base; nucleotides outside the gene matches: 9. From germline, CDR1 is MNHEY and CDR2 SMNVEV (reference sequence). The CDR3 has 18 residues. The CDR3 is CASSSLDRGRSGANVLTF. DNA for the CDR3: TGTGCCAGCAGTTCCCTAGACAGGGGCAGGTCTGGGGCCAACGTCCTGACTTTC.

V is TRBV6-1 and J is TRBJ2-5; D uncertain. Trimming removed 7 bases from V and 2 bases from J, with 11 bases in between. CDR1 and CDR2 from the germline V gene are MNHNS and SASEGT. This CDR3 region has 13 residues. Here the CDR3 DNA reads TGTGCCAGCACTTTCAGCGAGCAAGAGACCCAGTACTTC. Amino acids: CASTFSEQETQYF.

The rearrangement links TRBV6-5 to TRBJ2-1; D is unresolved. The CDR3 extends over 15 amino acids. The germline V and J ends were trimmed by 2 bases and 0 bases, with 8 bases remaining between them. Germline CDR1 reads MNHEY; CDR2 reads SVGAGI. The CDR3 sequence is CASSYEASSYNEQFF. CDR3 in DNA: TGTGCCAGCAGTTACGAAGCGAGCTCCTACAATGAGCAGTTCTTC.

CDR3 nucleotides: TGTGCCAGCAGCAACGGAGTGACCCTTACCTACGAGCAGTACGTC. It codes for CASSNGVTLTYEQYV. The chain combines TRBV7-8 with TRBJ2-7; D uncertain. CDR1 and CDR2 from the germline V gene are SGHVS and FQNEAQ. The CDR3 has 15 residues. V was shortened by 5 bases and J by 2 bases, with 16 bases between the two germline ends.